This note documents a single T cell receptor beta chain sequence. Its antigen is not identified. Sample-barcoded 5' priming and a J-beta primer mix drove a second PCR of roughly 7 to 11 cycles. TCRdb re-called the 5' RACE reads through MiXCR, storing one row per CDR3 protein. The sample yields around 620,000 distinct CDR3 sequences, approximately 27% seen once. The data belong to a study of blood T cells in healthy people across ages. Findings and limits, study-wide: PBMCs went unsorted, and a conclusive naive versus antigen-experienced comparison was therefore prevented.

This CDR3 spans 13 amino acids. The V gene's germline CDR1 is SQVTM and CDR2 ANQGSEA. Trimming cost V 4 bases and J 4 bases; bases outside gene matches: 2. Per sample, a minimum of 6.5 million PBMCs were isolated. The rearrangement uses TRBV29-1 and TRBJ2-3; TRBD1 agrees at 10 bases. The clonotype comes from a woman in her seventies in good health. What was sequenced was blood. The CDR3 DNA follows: TGCAGCGTTGGGACAGGGGGGTCAGATACGCAGTATTTT. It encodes CSVGTGGSDTQYF.